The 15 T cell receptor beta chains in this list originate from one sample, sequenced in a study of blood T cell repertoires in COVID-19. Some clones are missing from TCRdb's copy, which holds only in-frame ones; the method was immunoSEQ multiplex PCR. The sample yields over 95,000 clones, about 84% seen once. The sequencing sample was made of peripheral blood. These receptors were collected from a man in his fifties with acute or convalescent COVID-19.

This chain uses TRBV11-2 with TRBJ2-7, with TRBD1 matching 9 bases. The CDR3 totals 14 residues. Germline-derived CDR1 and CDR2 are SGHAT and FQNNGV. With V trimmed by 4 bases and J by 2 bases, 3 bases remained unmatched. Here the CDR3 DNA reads TGTGCCAGCAGCTGGAGACAGGGGGCCTACGAGCAGTACTTC. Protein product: CASSWRQGAYEQYF.

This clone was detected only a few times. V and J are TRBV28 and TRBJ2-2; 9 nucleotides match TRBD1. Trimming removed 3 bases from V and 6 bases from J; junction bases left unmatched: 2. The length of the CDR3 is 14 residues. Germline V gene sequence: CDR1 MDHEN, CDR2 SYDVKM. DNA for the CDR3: TGTGCCAGCAGTTTCGACAGGGGGTCCGGGGAGCTGTTTTTT. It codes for CASSFDRGSGELFF.

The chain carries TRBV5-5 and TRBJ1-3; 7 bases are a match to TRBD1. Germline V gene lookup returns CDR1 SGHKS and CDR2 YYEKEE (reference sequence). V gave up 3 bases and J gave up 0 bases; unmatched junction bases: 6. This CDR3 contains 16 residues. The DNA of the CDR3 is TGTGCCAGCAGCTACGACAGGGCGCGCTCTGGAAACACCATATATTTT. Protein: CASSYDRARSGNTIYF.

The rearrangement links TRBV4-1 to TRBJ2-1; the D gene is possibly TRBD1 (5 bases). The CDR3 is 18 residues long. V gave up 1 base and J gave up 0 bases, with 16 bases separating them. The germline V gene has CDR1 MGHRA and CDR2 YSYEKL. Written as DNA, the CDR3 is TGCGCCAGCAGCCAAGCAGGGTTTTCTAGAAGCTCCTACAATGAGCAGTTCTTC. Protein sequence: CASSQAGFSRSSYNEQFF.

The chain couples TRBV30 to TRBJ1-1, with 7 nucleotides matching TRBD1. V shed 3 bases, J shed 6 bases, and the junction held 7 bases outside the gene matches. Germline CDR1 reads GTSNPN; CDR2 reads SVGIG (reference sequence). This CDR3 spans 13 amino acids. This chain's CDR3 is CAWSRQGKAEAFF. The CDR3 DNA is TGTGCCTGGAGCCGACAGGGTAAGGCTGAAGCTTTCTTT. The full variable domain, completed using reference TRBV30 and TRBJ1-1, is SQTIHQWPATLVQPVGSPLSLECTVEGTSNPNLYWYRQAAGRGLQLLFYSVGIGQISSEVPQNLSASRPQDRQFILSSKKLLLSDSGFYLCAWSRQGKAEAFFGQGTRLTVV.

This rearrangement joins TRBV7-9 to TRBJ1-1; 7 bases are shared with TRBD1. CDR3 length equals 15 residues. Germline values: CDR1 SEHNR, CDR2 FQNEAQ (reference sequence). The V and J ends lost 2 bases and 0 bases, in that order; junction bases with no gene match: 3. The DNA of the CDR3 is TGTGCCAGCAGCTTAATGACAGGGCTGAACACTGAAGCTTTCTTT. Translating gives CASSLMTGLNTEAFF.

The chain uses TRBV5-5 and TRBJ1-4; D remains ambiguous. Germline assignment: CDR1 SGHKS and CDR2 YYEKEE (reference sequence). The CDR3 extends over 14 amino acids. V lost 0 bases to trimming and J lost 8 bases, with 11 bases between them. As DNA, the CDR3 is TGTGCCAGCAGCTTGGCGGAGGGATGGGAAAAACTGTTTTTT. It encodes CASSLAEGWEKLFF.

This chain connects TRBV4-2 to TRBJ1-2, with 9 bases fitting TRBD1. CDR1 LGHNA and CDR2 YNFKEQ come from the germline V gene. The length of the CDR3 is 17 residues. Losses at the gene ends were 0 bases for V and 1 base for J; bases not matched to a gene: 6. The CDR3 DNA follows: TGTGCCAGCAGCCAAGAACTCGAGACAGGGGGTAACTATGGCTACACCTTC. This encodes CASSQELETGGNYGYTF.

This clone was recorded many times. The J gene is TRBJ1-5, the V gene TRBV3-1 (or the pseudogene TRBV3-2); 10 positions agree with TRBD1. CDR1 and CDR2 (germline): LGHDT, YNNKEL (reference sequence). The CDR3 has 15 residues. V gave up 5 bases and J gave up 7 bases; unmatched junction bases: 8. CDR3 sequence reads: CASSSGTGASQPQHF. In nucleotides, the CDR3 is TGTGCCAGCAGCTCCGGGACAGGGGCCAGCCAGCCCCAGCATTTT.

The CDR3 nucleotides read TGTGCCAGCAGCGTAAATGCCAGGGCGAACACTGAAGCTTTCTTT. Protein sequence: CASSVNARANTEAFF. The chain combines TRBV9 with TRBJ1-1; tentatively, D is TRBD1 (5 bases). The CDR3 contains 15 residues. Germline CDR1 SGDLS, CDR2 YYNGEE. The V and J ends lost 1 base and 1 base respectively, with 11 bases between them.

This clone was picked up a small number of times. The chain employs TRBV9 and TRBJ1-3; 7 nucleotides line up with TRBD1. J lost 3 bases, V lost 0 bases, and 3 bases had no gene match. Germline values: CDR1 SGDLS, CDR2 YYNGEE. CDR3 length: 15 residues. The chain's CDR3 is CASSVEGAHGNTIYF. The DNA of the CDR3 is TGTGCCAGCAGCGTAGAGGGGGCTCATGGAAACACCATATATTTT. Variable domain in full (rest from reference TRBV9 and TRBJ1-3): DSGVTQTPKHLITATGQRVTLRCSPRSGDLSVYWYQQSLDQGLQFLIQYYNGEERAKGNILERFSAQQFPDLHSELNLSSLELGDSALYFCASSVEGAHGNTIYFGEGSWLTVV.

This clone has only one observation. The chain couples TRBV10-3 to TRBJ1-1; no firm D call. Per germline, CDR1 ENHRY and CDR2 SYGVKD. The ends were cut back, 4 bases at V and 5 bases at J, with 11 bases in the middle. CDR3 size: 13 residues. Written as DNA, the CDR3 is TGTGCCATCAGTGGACGGAGGAAGACTGAAGCTTTCTTT. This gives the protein CAISGRRKTEAFF.

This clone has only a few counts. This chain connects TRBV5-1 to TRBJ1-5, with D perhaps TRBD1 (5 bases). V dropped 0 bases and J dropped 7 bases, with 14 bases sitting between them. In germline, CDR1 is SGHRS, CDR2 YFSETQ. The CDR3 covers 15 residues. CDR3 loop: CASSLAGGDIQPQHF. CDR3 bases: TGCGCCAGCAGCTTGGCTGGGGGGGATATCCAGCCCCAGCATTTT.

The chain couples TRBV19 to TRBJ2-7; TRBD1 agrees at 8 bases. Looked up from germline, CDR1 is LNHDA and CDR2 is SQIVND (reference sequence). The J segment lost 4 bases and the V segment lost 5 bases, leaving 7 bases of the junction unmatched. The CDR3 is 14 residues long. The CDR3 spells CASSSGQGRYEQYF. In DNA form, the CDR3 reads TGTGCCAGTAGTTCTGGACAGGGTCGGTACGAGCAGTACTTC.

The CDR3 loop reads CASAGNSPLHF. The CDR3 DNA is TGTGCCAGCGCCGGGAATTCACCCCTCCACTTT. The J gene is TRBJ1-6, the V gene TRBV11-2; D is undetermined. The CDR3 contains 11 residues. The germline gives CDR1 SGHAT, CDR2 FQNNGV. The V end lost 8 bases, the J end lost 7 bases, and 6 bases lay between the germline ends.